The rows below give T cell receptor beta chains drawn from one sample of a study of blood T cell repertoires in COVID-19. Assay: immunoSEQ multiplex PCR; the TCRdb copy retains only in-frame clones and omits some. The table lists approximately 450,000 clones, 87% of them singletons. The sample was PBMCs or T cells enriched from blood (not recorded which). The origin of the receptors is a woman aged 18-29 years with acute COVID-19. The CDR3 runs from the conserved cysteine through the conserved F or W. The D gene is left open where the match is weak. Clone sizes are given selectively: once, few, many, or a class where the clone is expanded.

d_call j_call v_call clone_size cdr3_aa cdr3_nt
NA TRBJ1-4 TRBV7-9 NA CASSLDSGEKLFF TGTGCCAGCAGCTTAGACAGCGGGGAAAAACTGTTTTTT
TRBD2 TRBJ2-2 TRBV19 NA CASSTRGGRAPGELFF TGTGCCAGTAGTACCCGTGGCGGGAGGGCCCCCGGGGAGCTGTTTTTT
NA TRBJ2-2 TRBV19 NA CASSISGNTGELFF TGTGCCAGTAGTATATCCGGGAACACCGGGGAGCTGTTTTTT
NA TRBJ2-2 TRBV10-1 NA CAIPRTLCTGELFF TGCGCCATCCCGCGGACACTTTGCACCGGGGAGCTGTTTTTT
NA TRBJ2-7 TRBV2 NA CASSAFSEQYF TGTGCCAGCAGTGCGTTCTCCGAGCAGTACTTC
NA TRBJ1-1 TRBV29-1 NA CSVEPPGHSVTGTEAFF TGCAGCGTTGAACCTCCGGGACACTCGGTTACGGGCACTGAAGCTTTCTTT
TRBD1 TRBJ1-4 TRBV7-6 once CASSARDRGRAELFF TGTGCCAGCAGCGCAAGGGACAGGGGGCGCGCGGAACTGTTTTTT
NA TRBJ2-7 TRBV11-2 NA CASRFTGSGEQYF TGTGCCAGCAGATTTACGGGGAGTGGAGAGCAGTACTTC
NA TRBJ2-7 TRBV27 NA CASSPLRVDEQYF TGTGCCAGCAGTCCCCTCAGGGTTGACGAGCAGTACTTC
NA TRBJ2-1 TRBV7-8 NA CASSLSSSYNEQFF TGTGCCAGCAGCTTAAGTAGCTCCTACAATGAGCAGTTCTTC